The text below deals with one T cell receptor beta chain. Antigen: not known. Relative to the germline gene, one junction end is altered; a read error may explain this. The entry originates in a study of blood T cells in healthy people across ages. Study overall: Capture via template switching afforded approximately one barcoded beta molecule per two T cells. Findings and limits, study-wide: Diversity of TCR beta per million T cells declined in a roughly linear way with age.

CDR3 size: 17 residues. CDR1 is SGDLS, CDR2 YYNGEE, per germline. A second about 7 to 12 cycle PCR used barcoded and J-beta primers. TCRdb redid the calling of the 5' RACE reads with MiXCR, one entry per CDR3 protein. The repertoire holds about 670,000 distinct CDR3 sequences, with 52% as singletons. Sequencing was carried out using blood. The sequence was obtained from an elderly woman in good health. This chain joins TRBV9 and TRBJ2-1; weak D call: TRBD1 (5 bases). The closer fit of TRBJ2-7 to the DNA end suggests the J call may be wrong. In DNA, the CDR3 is TGTGTCAGCAGTCAAAGACTTACAGGAAAGGCGTACAATGAGCAGTACTTC. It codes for CVSSQRLTGKAYNEQYF.